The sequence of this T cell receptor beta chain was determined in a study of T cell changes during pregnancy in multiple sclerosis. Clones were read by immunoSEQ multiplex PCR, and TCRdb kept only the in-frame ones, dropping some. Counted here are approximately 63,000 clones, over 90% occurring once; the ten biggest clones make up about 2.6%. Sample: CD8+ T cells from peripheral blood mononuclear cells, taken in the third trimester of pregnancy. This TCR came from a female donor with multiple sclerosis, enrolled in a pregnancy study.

CDR3 sequence (DNA): TGTGCCAGCAGTGCCCGGGACAGGTTACCCTACGAGCAGTACTTC. Translation gives CASSARDRLPYEQYF. The chain links TRBV6-1 to TRBJ2-7; TRBD1 matches at 8 bases. Germline CDR1 is MNHNS and CDR2 is SASEGT. Trimming took 4 bases from V and 2 from J; bases not matched to a gene: 7. The CDR3 length is 15 residues.